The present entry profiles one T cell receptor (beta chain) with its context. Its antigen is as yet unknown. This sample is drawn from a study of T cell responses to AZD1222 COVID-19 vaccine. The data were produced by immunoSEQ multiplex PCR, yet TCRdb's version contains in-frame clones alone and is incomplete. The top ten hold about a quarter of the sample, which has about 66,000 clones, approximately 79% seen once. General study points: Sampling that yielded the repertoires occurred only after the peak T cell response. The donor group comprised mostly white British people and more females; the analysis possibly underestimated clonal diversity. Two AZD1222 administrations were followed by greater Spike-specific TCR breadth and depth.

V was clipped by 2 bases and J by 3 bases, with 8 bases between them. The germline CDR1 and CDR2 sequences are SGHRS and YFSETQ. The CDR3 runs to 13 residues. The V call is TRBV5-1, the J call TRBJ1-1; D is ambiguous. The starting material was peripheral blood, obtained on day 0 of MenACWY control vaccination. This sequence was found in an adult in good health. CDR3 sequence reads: CASSFSKDTEAFF. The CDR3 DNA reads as TGCGCCAGCAGCTTTTCGAAGGACACTGAAGCTTTCTTT.